This entry describes one TCR beta chain. Which antigen it targets is not known. Base qualities were left out, and no much larger clone turns up one base away. Each donor gave one peripheral blood draw, averaging approximately 120 mL, which was collected into heparinised tubes. A BD FACSAria II and a panel including CD45RO, CCR7, CD25, CD127, CD95 and CD27 were used to sort naive, central memory, regulatory and stem cell-like memory CD4+ T cells. All sorted populations exceeded 95% purity. PBMCs were isolated immediately by Lymphoprep density gradient centrifugation and stained directly without culture. So that batch effects would be minimized, each experiment stained and sorted samples in pairs, pairing one healthy donor with one patient. The entire amount of isolated RNA was reverse transcribed using the High Capacity cDNA Reverse Transcription Kit, so the sequenced TCRB transcripts were expressed ones. Deep immunoSEQ sequencing was applied to naive, central memory and regulatory T cell samples, giving an average of around 4 million total reads per sample. Sorted cells were lysed in RLT buffer and RNA was extracted with DNase-treated RNeasy Micro or Mini kits, depending on cell number. To prevent cross-contamination, each cell subset was processed individually, whereas patient and healthy donor samples were processed jointly. The immunoSEQ multiplex PCR was used to amplify TCRB sequences from cDNA, generating 87-bp fragments that spanned the CDR3 region. Amplicons were sequenced on the Illumina HiSeq platform. Regarding the original processing steps: Synthetic template baselines were used to correct PCR bias computationally, reads within Hamming distance 2 were collapsed together, and singletons that could not be merged were discarded. Reads were aligned against IMGT to assign V, D and J genes, CDR3 length and insertions or deletions at six rearrangement sites. Clonotype counts were normalized to sorted cell number within each subset before computing true diversity and Gini coefficients with the tcR R package. The overlap coefficient, calculated on TCRB nucleotide sequences, was used to quantify repertoire sharing. Out-of-frame TCRB sequences from naive cells were analyzed as a proxy for the pre-selection repertoire. What TCRdb holds here is the immuneACCESS table cut down to in-frame rearrangements. Part of the clones is not present; checked against another copy, under half of the missing clones reflect an unresolved V gene, and the others are unexplained. V, J and clone size are taken as reported in that table, and D and trimming were inferred from the DNA itself. A total of about 250,000 clones appear in this sample, 13% to 15% of them only once. The ten top clones hold about 0.026% of the sample.

The entry originates in a study of beta chain features in type 1 diabetes (dated by TCRdb to the late 2010s). In terms of the full investigation: Patients and healthy donors did not differ in mean age, gender distribution, total cell number or subset yield. A total of about 99,000,000 sorted cells were examined across all samples, and RNA yield correlated strongly with the number of cells per subset. The study compared the TCRB repertoires of sorted circulating CD4+ T cell subsets in recently diagnosed type 1 diabetes patients with those in matched healthy donors. Whereas all 28 donors provided naive and central memory subsets, regulatory and stem cell-like memory subsets were isolated from just 8 patients and roughly 8 healthy donors.

The research as a whole found: Shorter templates might be favored by PCR, yet because patient and control samples were amplified and corrected together, any such skew would affect both groups equally. Naive, central memory and regulatory TCRB repertoires appeared more similar among patients than among healthy donors. Because cDNA was sequenced instead of genomic DNA, highly expressing activated cells could be over-represented, though the groups showed no difference in activation or CD3 levels. Because small numbers of individuals were included in the HLA sub-analyses, any influence of HLA type on TCRB rearrangement was left unresolved. Type 1 diabetes patients showed a moderate but significant shortening of TCRB CDR3 length in all four CD4+ subsets. At VDJ recombination sites, patients with type 1 diabetes made fewer insertions and deleted more nucleotides, a pattern implying thymic rearrangement abnormalities.

This TCR came from a woman between 35 and 50 years old in good health. Sample: naive CD4+ T cells from blood. Per the publication, the cell subset or site label means: true naive CD4+ T cells.

This receptor carries the CDR3 CASSATGGSEAFF. The DNA is TGTGCCAGCAGTGCCACAGGGGGGAGTGAAGCTTTCTTT. This receptor chain uses TRBV6-1 and TRBJ1-1, and TRBD1 matches 8 of the central bases. The CDR3 measures 13 amino acids from cysteine to phenylalanine. CDR3 DNA is the only sequence kept; it has 39 bases, read in frame from the first base. V trim: 4 bases; J trim: 7 bases; unmatched bases: 5. Sequences MNHNS (CDR1) and SASEGT (CDR2) are obtained from the germline V gene.